A single sample gave rise to the 31 T cell receptor beta chains below, sequenced in a study of cytomegalovirus exposure and HLA in healthy donors. The PCR was carried out with 60 Vbeta primers and 13 Jbeta primers. Sequencing was performed with immunoSEQ multiplex PCR; in TCRdb, only in-frame clones are kept and a portion is missing. This sample has about 130,000 clones; 79% occur once, and the top ten carry 2%. Sequencing was done on a sample of PBMCs. Receptors originate from a man in his late teens or twenties in good health and CMV-seronegative.

The CDR3, as DNA: TGTGCCAGCAGACGCGGGATAAGCTCCTACGAGCAGTACGTC. Translating it yields CASRRGISSYEQYV. This rearrangement joins TRBV6-6 to TRBJ2-7, with a tentative D call TRBD2 (6 bases). V lost 6 bases and J 0 bases, leaving 12 bases between the germline ends. The germline gives CDR1 MNHNY, CDR2 SVGAGI (reference sequence). This CDR3 comprises 14 residues.

The chain recombines TRBV5-8 with TRBJ2-7, with D perhaps TRBD1 (5 bases). The germline V gene encodes CDR1 SGHTS and CDR2 YDEGEE. The V end lost 2 bases, the J end lost 2 bases, and 14 bases lay between the germline ends. The CDR3 length is 15 residues. The CDR3 spells CASSFPIGVTYEQYF. CDR3 nucleotides: TGTGCCAGCAGCTTTCCAATAGGGGTGACCTACGAGCAGTACTTC.

J is TRBJ2-3 and V is TRBV11-3; weak D call: TRBD1 (6 bases). Germline lookup yields CDR1 SGHNT and CDR2 YENEEA. The CDR3 runs to 17 residues. The ends were cut back, 1 base at V and 2 bases at J, with 16 bases in the middle. The CDR3: CASSLGGQSISTDTQYF. The CDR3 bases are TGTGCCAGCAGCTTAGGCGGACAGTCGATATCCACAGATACGCAGTATTTT.

The CDR3 nucleotides are TGTGCCTGGAGTTCCAAGGACAGGGGGGTCCGGGCTAATCAGCCCCAGCATTTT. Translating it yields CAWSSKDRGVRANQPQHF. The chain has TRBV30 and TRBJ1-5; 10 bases are shared with TRBD1. With 2 bases clipped from V and 4 bases from J, the junction kept 14 bases outside the gene matches. The CDR3 has 18 amino acids. Germline V gives CDR1 GTSNPN, CDR2 SVGIG (reference sequence).

The rearrangement joins TRBV30 to TRBJ1-1; D is undetermined. This CDR3 has 13 residues. Per germline, CDR1 GTSNPN and CDR2 SVGIG (reference sequence). With 0 bases removed from V and 11 bases from J, the gap between germline ends came to 16 bases. This CDR3 reads CAWSVDGPIGAFF. In DNA, the CDR3 is TGTGCCTGGAGTGTAGACGGTCCCATCGGGGCTTTCTTT.

The rearrangement links TRBV11-1 to TRBJ2-1; 13 bases are a match to TRBD2. Germline-derived CDR1 and CDR2 are SGHAT and FQDESV (reference sequence). Unmatched junction bases numbered 14, after V lost 1 base and J lost 8 bases. This CDR3 comprises 19 residues. This CDR3 reads CASSLVEGIGLAGVYEQFF. In nucleotides, the CDR3 is TGTGCCAGCAGCTTAGTCGAGGGAATAGGACTAGCGGGAGTCTATGAGCAGTTCTTC.

This chain uses TRBV9 with TRBJ1-1; 11 bases are shared with TRBD1. The CDR3 runs to 15 residues. The trim removed 3 bases at V and 1 base at J, leaving 2 bases unmatched. CDR1 SGDLS and CDR2 YYNGEE come from the germline V gene. This CDR3 is CASSAGQGGNTEAFF. In DNA form, the CDR3 reads TGTGCCAGCAGCGCGGGACAGGGGGGGAACACTGAAGCTTTCTTT. Looking up the rest from reference TRBV9 and TRBJ1-1 gives the full variable domain: DSGVTQTPKHLITATGQRVTLRCSPRSGDLSVYWYQQSLDQGLQFLIQYYNGEERAKGNILERFSAQQFPDLHSELNLSSLELGDSALYFCASSAGQGGNTEAFFGQGTRLTVV.

Notes on this clone: Other nucleotide sequences from this sample produce the same CDR3. CDR3 in DNA: TGTGCCAGCAGTTACTCTCCCGACAGGGTACAGCCCCAGCATTTT. This encodes CASSYSPDRVQPQHF. The chain is built from TRBV6-5 and TRBJ1-5; 7 bases fit TRBD1. The V gene's germline CDR1 is MNHEY and CDR2 SVGAGI. This CDR3 has 15 residues. J was trimmed by 7 bases and V by 0 bases; bases with no gene match: 6.

V and J are TRBV27 and TRBJ2-5; D is perhaps TRBD2 (6 bases). V gave up 6 bases and J gave up 7 bases, with 15 bases separating them. Germline lookup yields CDR1 MNHEY and CDR2 SMNVEV (reference sequence). The CDR3 contains 13 residues. In nucleotides, the CDR3 is TGTGCCAGCAGAACGGGGAACGGGGGGACCCAGTACTTC. Protein: CASRTGNGGTQYF.

This sequence joins TRBV15 and TRBJ1-1; D is unclear. Trimming took 2 bases from V and 0 from J, leaving 7 bases between them. Germline CDR1 is LNHNV and CDR2 is YYDKDF (reference sequence). This CDR3 has 14 amino acids. The CDR3 sequence: CATSRREMNTEAFF. The CDR3 nucleotides read TGTGCCACCAGCAGAAGGGAGATGAACACTGAAGCTTTCTTT.

The V gene is TRBV7-9, the J gene TRBJ2-2; 11 bases match TRBD2. The ends lost 2 bases at V and 7 bases at J; junction bases unmatched: 3. The CDR3 is 15 residues long. Germline V gene sequence: CDR1 SEHNR, CDR2 FQNEAQ (reference sequence). Here the CDR3 reads CASSLTSGRVGELFF. The CDR3 region has the DNA TGTGCCAGCAGCTTAACTAGCGGGAGAGTCGGGGAGCTGTTTTTT.

The V gene is TRBV4-3, the J gene TRBJ2-7; D not resolved. Per the germline V gene, CDR1 is LGHNA and CDR2 is YSLEER. The CDR3 covers 16 residues. Trimming removed 1 base from V and 0 bases from J, with 13 bases in between. As DNA, the CDR3 is TGCGCCAGCAGCCAAGGAGTAGCAGTAAGCTCCTACGAGCAGTACTTC. It yields the protein CASSQGVAVSSYEQYF.

The chain recombines TRBV4-3 with TRBJ2-1; 7 nucleotides line up with TRBD2. Germline V gives CDR1 LGHNA, CDR2 YSLEER. The CDR3 spans 17 residues. Trimming took 3 bases from V and 3 from J; bases not matched to a gene: 11. In nucleotides, the CDR3 is TGCGCCAGCAGCCATGGGTCTGCGGGAGCGAACTACAATGAGCAGTTCTTC. It codes for CASSHGSAGANYNEQFF.

The chain employs TRBV27 and TRBJ2-7, with TRBD1 matching over 9 bases. CDR1 and CDR2 (germline): MNHEY, SMNVEV (reference sequence). V lost 4 bases, J lost 3 bases, and 4 bases stayed unmatched. The CDR3 extends over 14 amino acids. CDR3 loop: CASSCYRGHYEQYV. CDR3 nucleotide sequence: TGTGCCAGCAGTTGCTACAGGGGGCACTACGAGCAGTACGTC.

The J gene is TRBJ2-2, the V gene TRBV5-6; 10 nucleotides line up with TRBD1. The V gene end was trimmed by 2 bases and the J gene end by 6 bases; junction bases not matched to a gene: 7. CDR1 and CDR2 from the germline V gene are SGHDT and YYEEEE. The CDR3 is made up of 16 amino acids. CDR3 region: CASSFATGGWAGELFF. The CDR3 DNA reads TGTGCCAGCAGCTTCGCGACAGGGGGCTGGGCCGGGGAGCTGTTTTTT.

The chain recombines TRBV20-1 with TRBJ1-2; TRBD1 is a possible D gene (6 bases). The CDR3 loop spans 11 amino acids. V lost 5 bases and J 8 bases, leaving 12 bases between the germline ends. Per the germline V gene, CDR1 is DFQATT and CDR2 is SNEGSKA (reference sequence). The DNA of the CDR3 is TGCAGTGCTTACACAGGGTACGGCTACACCTTC. As protein: CSAYTGYGYTF.

This clone was recorded a few times. CDR3 bases: TGTGCCAGCAGTTACTCCCGGGATCAGCCCCAGCATTTT. Amino acids: CASSYSRDQPQHF. The rearrangement links TRBV6-5 to TRBJ1-5; D unclear. Per germline, CDR1 MNHEY and CDR2 SVGAGI. V was cut by 0 bases and J by 5 bases, with 5 bases left in between. The CDR3 is made up of 13 amino acids.

This clone was recorded a few times. The CDR3 coding sequence is TGTGCCAGCAGCTTGGGCATAACTAGCGTAGGAGAGACCCAGTACTTC. Translated: CASSLGITSVGETQYF. The genes are TRBV11-3 and TRBJ2-5, with TRBD2 matching over 7 bases. Looked up from germline, CDR1 is SGHNT and CDR2 is YENEEA. The CDR3 contains 16 residues. The V segment lost 3 bases and the J segment 4 bases; nucleotides outside the gene matches: 11.

The chain links TRBV2 to TRBJ1-5; D perhaps matches TRBD1 (6 bases). Trimming cost V 8 bases and J 3 bases, with 20 bases left between them. The length of the CDR3 is 16 residues. Germline V CDR1 and CDR2: SNHLY, FYNNEI. CDR3 in amino acids: CASATGSTYLNQPQHF. The CDR3 DNA reads TGTGCCAGCGCGACAGGTTCCACTTATCTCAATCAGCCCCAGCATTTT.

The genes are TRBV7-9 and TRBJ1-2; unclear D gene. The germline V gene has CDR1 SEHNR and CDR2 FQNEAQ (reference sequence). The CDR3 covers 14 residues. Trimming left V 2 bases short and J 0 bases short, with 7 bases between. CDR3 region: CASSLIGANYGYTF. In DNA form, the CDR3 reads TGTGCCAGCAGCTTAATCGGGGCTAACTATGGCTACACCTTC.

The rearrangement joins TRBV5-1 to TRBJ2-3; 9 bases are shared with TRBD2. Germline V gene sequence: CDR1 SGHRS, CDR2 YFSETQ. The CDR3 loop spans 15 amino acids. The V gene end was trimmed by 5 bases and the J gene end by 3 bases; junction bases not matched to a gene: 7. CDR3 sequence: CASSLAGRRTDTQYF. CDR3 DNA sequence: TGCGCCAGCAGTCTAGCGGGGCGAAGAACAGATACGCAGTATTTT.

This clone showed up just once. The chain employs TRBV7-9 and TRBJ2-3; D is unclear. The CDR3 has 16 amino acids. Germline-derived CDR1 and CDR2 are SEHNR and FQNEAQ (reference sequence). V was trimmed by 1 base and J by 0 bases, leaving 11 bases between them. CDR3 in DNA: TGTGCCAGCAGCTTAGTAACAGCTCCCAGCACAGATACGCAGTATTTT. Translated, it gives CASSLVTAPSTDTQYF. Full variable domain (rest looked up from reference TRBV7-9 and TRBJ2-3): DTGVSQNPRHKITKRGQNVTFRCDPISEHNRLYWYRQTLGQGPEFLTYFQNEAQLEKSRLLSDRFSAERPKGSFSTLEIQRTEQGDSAMYLCASSLVTAPSTDTQYFGPGTRLTVL.

The rearrangement uses TRBV19 and TRBJ1-1; no firm D call. The CDR3 runs 18 residues. Between the trimmed V and J ends, which lost 6 bases and 3 bases, there was a span of 26 bases. Looked up from germline, CDR1 is LNHDA and CDR2 is SQIVND (reference sequence). The CDR3 bases are TGTGCCAGTAGAAAGAGGGCCGACGCCGCGGTCGGGTACACTGAAGCTTTCTTT. This sequence encodes CASRKRADAAVGYTEAFF.

The J gene is TRBJ2-1, the V gene TRBV28; 10 bases are a match to TRBD2. V trimming: 6 bases; J trimming: 3 bases; junction bases outside the gene matches: 11. CDR1 MDHEN and CDR2 SYDVKM come from the germline V gene. The CDR3 contains 17 residues. CDR3 coding DNA: TGTGCCAGCAGCCCTATTTTGGGACTAGCGAACTACAATGAGCAGTTCTTC. It encodes CASSPILGLANYNEQFF.

A few counts support this clone. This chain uses TRBV2 with TRBJ2-1, with no clear D. This CDR3 is 16 amino acids long. Deletions cut 3 bases from V and 10 bases from J, with 22 bases between. The germline V gene has CDR1 SNHLY and CDR2 FYNNEI. CDR3 sequence (DNA): TGTGCCAGCAGTGAGCGGCGGAGTACTGGAAATGGGGAGCAGTTCTTC. The encoded protein is CASSERRSTGNGEQFF.

J is TRBJ1-1 and V is TRBV5-1; TRBD1 matches at 9 bases. Germline V gives CDR1 SGHRS, CDR2 YFSETQ. The CDR3 sequence is 17 residues long. The V gene end was trimmed by 2 bases and the J gene end by 7 bases; junction bases not matched to a gene: 15. The DNA for the CDR3 is TGCGCCAGCAGCTTACCCTCCATACAGGGGGCAAGGAGTGAAGCTTTCTTT. It is translated as CASSLPSIQGARSEAFF.

The chain has TRBV19 and TRBJ1-5, with D possibly matching TRBD1 (5 bases). The V end was cut by 7 bases, the J end by 0 bases, with 19 bases between. The CDR3 loop spans 17 amino acids. CDR1 is LNHDA, CDR2 SQIVND, per germline (reference sequence). CDR3 in amino acids: CASTGGGRKYSNQPQHF. Here the CDR3 DNA reads TGTGCCAGTACGGGGGGGGGTAGGAAGTATAGCAATCAGCCCCAGCATTTT.

Note on this clone: The sample contains more than one DNA sequence encoding this CDR3. The J gene is TRBJ2-5, the V gene TRBV11-2; D may be TRBD2 (6 bases). Germline V CDR1 and CDR2: SGHAT, FQNNGV. The V end was cut by 1 base, the J end by 2 bases, with 11 bases between. The CDR3 loop spans 15 amino acids. CDR3 coding DNA: TGTGCCAGCAGCTTAGCGGGCGGGGCGCAAGAGACCCAGTACTTC. Amino acid sequence: CASSLAGGAQETQYF. Full variable domain (remainder filled in from reference TRBV11-2 and TRBJ2-5): EAGVAQSPRYKIIEKRQSVAFWCNPISGHATLYWYQQILGQGPKLLIQFQNNGVVDDSQLPKDRFSAERLKGVDSTLKIQPAKLEDSAVYLCASSLAGGAQETQYFGPGTRLLVL.

The chain links TRBV18 to TRBJ2-7; 7 bases match TRBD1. The length of the CDR3 is 18 residues. The germline gives CDR1 KGHSH, CDR2 LQKENI. V lost 5 bases, J lost 3 bases, and 19 bases stayed unmatched. The CDR3 bases are TGTGCCAGCTCAACTCCCCAACCGGGGACAGACCTATACTACGAGCAGTACGTC. Translated, it gives CASSTPQPGTDLYYEQYV.

V is TRBV19 and J is TRBJ2-5; TRBD1 matches 8 bases. The J segment lost 4 bases and the V segment lost 4 bases, leaving 8 bases of the junction unmatched. Germline CDR1 and CDR2: LNHDA and SQIVND (reference sequence). The CDR3 sequence is 15 residues long. This CDR3 reads CASSRGQGWGETQYF. The CDR3, as DNA: TGTGCCAGTAGTAGAGGACAGGGTTGGGGAGAGACCCAGTACTTC. Full variable domain (rest looked up from reference TRBV19 and TRBJ2-5): DGGITQSPKYLFRKEGQNVTLSCEQNLNHDAMYWYRQDPGQGLRLIYYSQIVNDFQKGDIAEGYSVSREKKESFPLTVTSAQKNPTAFYLCASSRGQGWGETQYFGPGTRLLVL.

This clone came up a few times. The chain carries TRBV2 and TRBJ1-1, with 9 bases that match TRBD1. Trimming took 7 bases from V and 4 from J; bases not matched to a gene: 7. The CDR3 length is 14 residues. Germline CDR1 is SNHLY and CDR2 is FYNNEI. The CDR3 loop is CASTRQGEVTEAFF. In DNA form, the CDR3 reads TGTGCCAGCACCCGACAGGGGGAGGTCACTGAAGCTTTCTTT.